This T cell receptor beta chain originates from a study of T cells in Graves' hyperthyroidism and ophthalmopathy. Study results and caveats: Blood held most thyroid clonotypes expanded above 0.001 frequency.

The CDR3 regions of TCR beta were amplified from RNA transcripts. First-round RT-PCR targeting the TCR CDR3 was performed with the HTBI primer set. TCRdb re-called the multiplex PCR reads through MiXCR, storing one row per CDR3 protein. The sample includes 500,000 to 750,000 distinct CDR3 sequences, around 46% of them seen just once. As concerns this clonotype: Its target is not known. A much larger clone sits a single nucleotide away, making a read error possible. It is likely a read error, because the conserved phenylalanine at the end of the CDR3 is missing.

Graves' hyperthyroidism qualified as stable when ophthalmopathy did not progress within 18 months. Recently diagnosed hyperthyroidism of less than 2 months' duration affected patients aged 18 to 65. The diagnoses drew upon clinical symptoms, serum thyroxine and TRAb, thyroid ultrasound and orbital computed tomography. Per the germline V gene, CDR1 is MNHEY and CDR2 is SVGAGI. V gave up 4 bases and J gave up 0 bases, with 16 bases separating them. This CDR3 contains 17 residues. Source material: peripheral blood or thyroid tissue (not recorded which). This chain links TRBV6-5 with TRBJ1-5; no definite D call. The source of this sequence is a woman younger than 30 with Graves' hyperthyroidism. The CDR3 reads CASSSTPRTVSNQPQHI. CDR3 nucleotides: TGTGCCAGCAGTTCCACTCCTCGGACGGTTAGCAATCAGCCCCAGCATATT.